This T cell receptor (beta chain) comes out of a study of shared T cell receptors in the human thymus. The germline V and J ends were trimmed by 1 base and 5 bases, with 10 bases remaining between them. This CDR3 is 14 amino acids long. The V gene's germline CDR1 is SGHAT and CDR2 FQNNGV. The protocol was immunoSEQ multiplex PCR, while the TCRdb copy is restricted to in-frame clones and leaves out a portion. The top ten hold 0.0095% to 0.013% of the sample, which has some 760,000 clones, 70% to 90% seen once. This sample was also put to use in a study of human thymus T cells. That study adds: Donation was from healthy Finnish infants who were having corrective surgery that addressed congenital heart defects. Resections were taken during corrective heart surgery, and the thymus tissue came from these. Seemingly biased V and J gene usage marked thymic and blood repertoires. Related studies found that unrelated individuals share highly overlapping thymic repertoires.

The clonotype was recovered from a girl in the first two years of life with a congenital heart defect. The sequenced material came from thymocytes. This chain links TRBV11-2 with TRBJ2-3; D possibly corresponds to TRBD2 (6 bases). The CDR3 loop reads CASSLALGGDTQYF. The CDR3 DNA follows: TGTGCCAGCAGCTTAGCTCTGGGGGGAGATACGCAGTATTTT.